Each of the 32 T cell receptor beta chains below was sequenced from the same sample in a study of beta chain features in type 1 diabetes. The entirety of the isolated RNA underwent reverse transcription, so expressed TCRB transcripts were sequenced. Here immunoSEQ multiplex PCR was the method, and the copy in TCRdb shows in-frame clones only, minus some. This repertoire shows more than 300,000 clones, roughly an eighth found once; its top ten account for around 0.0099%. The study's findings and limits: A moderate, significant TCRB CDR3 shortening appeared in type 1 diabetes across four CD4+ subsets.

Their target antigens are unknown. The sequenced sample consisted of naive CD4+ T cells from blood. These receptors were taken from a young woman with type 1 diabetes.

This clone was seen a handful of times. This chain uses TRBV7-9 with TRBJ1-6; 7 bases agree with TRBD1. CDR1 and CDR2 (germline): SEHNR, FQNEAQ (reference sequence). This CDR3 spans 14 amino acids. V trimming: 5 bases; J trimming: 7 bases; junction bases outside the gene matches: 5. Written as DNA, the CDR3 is TGTGCCAGCAGCCTCCGGGACAGCAATTCACCCCTCCACTTT. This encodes CASSLRDSNSPLHF.

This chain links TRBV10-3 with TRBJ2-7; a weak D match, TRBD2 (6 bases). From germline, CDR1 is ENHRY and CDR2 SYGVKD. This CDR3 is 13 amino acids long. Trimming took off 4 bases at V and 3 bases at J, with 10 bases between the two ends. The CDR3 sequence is CAISAQGGYEQYF. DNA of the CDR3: TGTGCCATCAGTGCTCAGGGAGGCTACGAGCAGTACTTC.

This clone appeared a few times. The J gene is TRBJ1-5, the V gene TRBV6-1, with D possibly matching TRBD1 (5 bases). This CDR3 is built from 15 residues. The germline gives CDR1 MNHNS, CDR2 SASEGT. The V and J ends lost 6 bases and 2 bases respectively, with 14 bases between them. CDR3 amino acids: CASREGIVGNQPQHF. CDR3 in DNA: TGTGCCAGCAGGGAGGGGATCGTGGGCAATCAGCCCCAGCATTTT.

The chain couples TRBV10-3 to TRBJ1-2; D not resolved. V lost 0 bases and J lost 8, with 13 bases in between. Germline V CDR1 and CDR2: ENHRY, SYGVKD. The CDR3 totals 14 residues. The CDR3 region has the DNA TGTGCCATCAGTGAGTCCTCCAACCAGTTCGGCTACACCTTC. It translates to CAISESSNQFGYTF.

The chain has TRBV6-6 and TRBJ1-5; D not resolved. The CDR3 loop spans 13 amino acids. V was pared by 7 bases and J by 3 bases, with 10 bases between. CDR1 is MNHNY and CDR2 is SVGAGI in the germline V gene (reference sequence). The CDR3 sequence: CASIIGDNQPQHF. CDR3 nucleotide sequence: TGTGCCAGCATCATCGGAGACAATCAGCCCCAGCATTTT.

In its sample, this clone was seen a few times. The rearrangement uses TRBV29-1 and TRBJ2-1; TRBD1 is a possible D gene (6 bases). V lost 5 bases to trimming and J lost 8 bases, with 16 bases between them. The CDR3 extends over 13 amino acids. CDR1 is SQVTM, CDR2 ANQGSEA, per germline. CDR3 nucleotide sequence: TGCAGCGTTCGACTGGGCAAGGGGGATGAGCAGTTCTTC. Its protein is CSVRLGKGDEQFF.

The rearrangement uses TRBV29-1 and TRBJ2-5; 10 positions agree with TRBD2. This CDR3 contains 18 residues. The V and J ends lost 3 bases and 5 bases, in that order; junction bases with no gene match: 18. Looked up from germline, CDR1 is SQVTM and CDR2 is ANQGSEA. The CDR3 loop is CSVEGGRLAGPARETQYF. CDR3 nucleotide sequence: TGCAGCGTTGAGGGGGGGAGACTAGCGGGCCCCGCGCGGGAGACCCAGTACTTC.

CDR3 DNA sequence: TGTGCCAGCAGCCTAGGAGGAAGAGGGTCGAATGAGCAGTTCTTC. It specifies CASSLGGRGSNEQFF. This sequence joins TRBV7-8 and TRBJ2-1; tentatively, D is TRBD2 (5 bases). Germline loops: CDR1 SGHVS, CDR2 FQNEAQ. The CDR3 is made up of 15 amino acids. V lost 5 bases to trimming and J lost 7 bases, with 18 bases between them.

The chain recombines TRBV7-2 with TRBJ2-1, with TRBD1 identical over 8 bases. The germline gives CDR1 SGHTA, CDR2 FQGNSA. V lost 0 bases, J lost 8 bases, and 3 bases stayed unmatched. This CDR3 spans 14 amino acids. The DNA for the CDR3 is TGTGCCAGCAGCTTAGCAGGACAGGGCTATGAGCAGTTCTTC. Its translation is CASSLAGQGYEQFF.

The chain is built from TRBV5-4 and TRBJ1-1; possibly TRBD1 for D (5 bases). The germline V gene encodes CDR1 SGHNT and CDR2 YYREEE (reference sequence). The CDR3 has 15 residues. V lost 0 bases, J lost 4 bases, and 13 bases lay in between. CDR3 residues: CASSLGVAGLTEAFF. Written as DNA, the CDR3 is TGTGCCAGCAGCTTGGGGGTAGCAGGGCTCACTGAAGCTTTCTTT.

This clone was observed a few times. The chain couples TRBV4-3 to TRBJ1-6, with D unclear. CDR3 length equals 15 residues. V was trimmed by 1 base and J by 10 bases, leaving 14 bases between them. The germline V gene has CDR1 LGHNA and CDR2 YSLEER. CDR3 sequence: CASSQAPDITSPLHF. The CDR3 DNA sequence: TGCGCCAGCAGCCAAGCGCCCGACATTACATCACCCCTCCACTTT.

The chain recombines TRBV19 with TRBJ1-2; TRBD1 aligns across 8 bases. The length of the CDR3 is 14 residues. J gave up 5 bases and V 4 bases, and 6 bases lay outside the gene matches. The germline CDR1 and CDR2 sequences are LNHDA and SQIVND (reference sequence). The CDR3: CASSTTRQGYGYTF. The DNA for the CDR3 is TGTGCCAGTAGTACGACAAGACAGGGGTATGGCTACACCTTC.

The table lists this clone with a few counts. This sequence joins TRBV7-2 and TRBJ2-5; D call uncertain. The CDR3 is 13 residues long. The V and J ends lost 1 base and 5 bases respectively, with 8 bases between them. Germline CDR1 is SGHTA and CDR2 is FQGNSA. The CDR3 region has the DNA TGTGCCAGCAGCTTAGGGCCAATTGAGACCCAGTACTTC. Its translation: CASSLGPIETQYF.

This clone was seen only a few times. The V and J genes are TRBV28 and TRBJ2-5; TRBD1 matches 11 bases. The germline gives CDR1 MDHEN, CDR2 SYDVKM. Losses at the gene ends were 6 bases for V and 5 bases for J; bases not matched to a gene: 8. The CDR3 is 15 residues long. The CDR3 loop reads CASSQWTGGLETQYF. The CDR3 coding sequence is TGTGCCAGCAGCCAATGGACAGGGGGCCTGGAGACCCAGTACTTC.

This CDR3 is CSATGGGYGYTF. The CDR3 nucleotides read TGCAGCGCGACAGGCGGCGGCTATGGCTACACCTTC. The chain joins TRBV29-1 to TRBJ1-2; TRBD1 is a possible D gene (6 bases). The CDR3 spans 12 residues. Germline V gives CDR1 SQVTM, CDR2 ANQGSEA. Trimming took 7 bases from V and 4 from J, leaving 13 bases between them.

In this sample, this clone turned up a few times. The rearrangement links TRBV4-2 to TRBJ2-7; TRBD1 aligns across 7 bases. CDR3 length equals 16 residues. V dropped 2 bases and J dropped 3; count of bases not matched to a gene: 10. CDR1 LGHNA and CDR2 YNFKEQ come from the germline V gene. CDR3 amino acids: CASSQQDRQGRYEQYF. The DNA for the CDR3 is TGTGCCAGCAGCCAACAGGATCGACAGGGCCGCTACGAGCAGTACTTC.

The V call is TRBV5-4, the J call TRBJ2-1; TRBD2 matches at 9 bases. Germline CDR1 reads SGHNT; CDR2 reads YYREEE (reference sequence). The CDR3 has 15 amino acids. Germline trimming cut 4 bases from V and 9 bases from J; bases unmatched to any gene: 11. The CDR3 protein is CASSRAGGPGVEQFF. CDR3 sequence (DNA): TGTGCCAGCAGCAGGGCGGGAGGGCCCGGAGTTGAGCAGTTCTTC.

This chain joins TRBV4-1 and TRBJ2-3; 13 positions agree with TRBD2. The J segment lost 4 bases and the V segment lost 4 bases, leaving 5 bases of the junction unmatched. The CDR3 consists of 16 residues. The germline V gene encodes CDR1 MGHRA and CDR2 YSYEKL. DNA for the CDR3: TGCGCCAGCAGCCTCCGGACTAGCGGGAGTGCAGATACGCAGTATTTT. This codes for CASSLRTSGSADTQYF.

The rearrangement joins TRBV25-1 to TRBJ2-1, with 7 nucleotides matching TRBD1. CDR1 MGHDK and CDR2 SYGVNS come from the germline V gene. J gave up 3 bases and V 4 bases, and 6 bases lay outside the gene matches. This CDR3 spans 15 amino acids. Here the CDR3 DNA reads TGTGCCAGCAGTGCCGGACAGGCGAGCTACAATGAGCAGTTCTTC. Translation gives CASSAGQASYNEQFF.

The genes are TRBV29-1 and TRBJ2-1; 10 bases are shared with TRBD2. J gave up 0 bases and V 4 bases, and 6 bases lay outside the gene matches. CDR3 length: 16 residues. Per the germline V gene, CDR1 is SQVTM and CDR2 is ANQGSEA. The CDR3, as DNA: TGCAGCGTTGTGAGGACTAGCGGTCCCTCCTACAATGAGCAGTTCTTC. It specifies CSVVRTSGPSYNEQFF.

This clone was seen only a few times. The CDR3 nucleotides read TGTGCCAGCAGCTTGACTAGCGGGGTGGTGACCCAGTACTTC. Encoded protein: CASSLTSGVVTQYF. This chain connects TRBV7-3 to TRBJ2-5, with 11 bases lining up with TRBD2. V gave up 3 bases and J gave up 7 bases; unmatched junction bases: 4. The CDR3 length is 14 residues. Per the germline V gene, CDR1 is SGHTA and CDR2 is FQGTGA.

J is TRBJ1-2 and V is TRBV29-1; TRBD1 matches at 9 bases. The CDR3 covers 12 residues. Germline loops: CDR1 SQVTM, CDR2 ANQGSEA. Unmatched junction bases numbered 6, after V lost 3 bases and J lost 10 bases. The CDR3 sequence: CSVDRGQGYYTF. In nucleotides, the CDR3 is TGCAGCGTTGATCGGGGACAGGGTTACTACACCTTC.

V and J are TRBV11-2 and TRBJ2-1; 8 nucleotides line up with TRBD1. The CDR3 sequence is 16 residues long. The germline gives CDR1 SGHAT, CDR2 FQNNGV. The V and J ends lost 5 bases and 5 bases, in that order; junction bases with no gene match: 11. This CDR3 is CASSTGGLAPNNEQFF. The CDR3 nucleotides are TGTGCCAGCAGCACAGGGGGGCTAGCGCCCAACAATGAGCAGTTCTTC.

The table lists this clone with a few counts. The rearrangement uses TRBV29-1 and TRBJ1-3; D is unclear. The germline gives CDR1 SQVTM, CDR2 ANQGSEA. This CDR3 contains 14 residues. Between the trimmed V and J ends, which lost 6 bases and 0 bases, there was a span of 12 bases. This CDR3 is CSVSPSSSGNTIYF. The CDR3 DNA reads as TGCAGCGTGAGCCCGAGTAGCTCTGGAAACACCATATATTTT.

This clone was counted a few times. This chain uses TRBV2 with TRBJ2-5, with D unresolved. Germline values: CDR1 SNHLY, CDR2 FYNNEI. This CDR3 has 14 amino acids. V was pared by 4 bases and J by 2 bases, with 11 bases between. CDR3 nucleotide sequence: TGTGCCAGCAGTGCCGAGTTGGTTCAAGAGACCCAGTACTTC. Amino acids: CASSAELVQETQYF.

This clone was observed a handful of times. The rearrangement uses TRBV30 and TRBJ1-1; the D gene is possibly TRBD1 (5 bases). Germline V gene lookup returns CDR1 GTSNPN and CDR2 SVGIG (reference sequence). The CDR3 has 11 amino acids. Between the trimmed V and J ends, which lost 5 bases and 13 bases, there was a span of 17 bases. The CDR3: CAWGGGGPGFF. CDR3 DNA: TGTGCCTGGGGTGGGGGAGGACCTGGTTTCTTT.

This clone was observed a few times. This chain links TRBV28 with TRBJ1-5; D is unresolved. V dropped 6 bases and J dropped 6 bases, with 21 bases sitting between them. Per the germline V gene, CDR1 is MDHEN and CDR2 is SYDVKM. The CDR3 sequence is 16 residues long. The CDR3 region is CASRIDTWTDRQPQHF. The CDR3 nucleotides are TGTGCCAGCAGGATAGACACCTGGACTGATCGTCAGCCCCAGCATTTT.

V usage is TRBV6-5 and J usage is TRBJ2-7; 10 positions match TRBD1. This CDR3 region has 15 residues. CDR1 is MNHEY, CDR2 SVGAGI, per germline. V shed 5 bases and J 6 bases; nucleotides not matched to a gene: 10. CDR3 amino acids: CASSGKGQGYLEQYF. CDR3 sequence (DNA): TGTGCCAGCAGTGGCAAGGGACAGGGGTATCTCGAGCAGTACTTC.

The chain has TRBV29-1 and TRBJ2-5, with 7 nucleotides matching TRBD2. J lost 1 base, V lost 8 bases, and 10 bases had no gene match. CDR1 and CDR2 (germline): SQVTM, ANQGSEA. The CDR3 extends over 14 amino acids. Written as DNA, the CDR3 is TGCAGCCCAGAGGGGCCTAGCGGCCAAGAGACCCAGTACTTC. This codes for CSPEGPSGQETQYF.

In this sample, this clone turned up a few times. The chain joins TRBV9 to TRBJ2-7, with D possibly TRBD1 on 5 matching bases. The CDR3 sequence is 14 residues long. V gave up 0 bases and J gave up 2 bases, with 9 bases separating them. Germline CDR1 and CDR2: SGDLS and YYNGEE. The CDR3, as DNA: TGTGCCAGCAGCGTAGAGCTGGGGCCCTACGAGCAGTACTTC. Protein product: CASSVELGPYEQYF.

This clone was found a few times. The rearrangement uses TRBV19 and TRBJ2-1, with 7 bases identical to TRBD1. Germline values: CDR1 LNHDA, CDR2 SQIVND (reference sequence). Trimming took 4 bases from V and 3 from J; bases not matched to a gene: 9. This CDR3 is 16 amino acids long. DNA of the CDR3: TGTGCCAGTAGTACCCTGACAGGGCTAGGCTACAATGAGCAGTTCTTC. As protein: CASSTLTGLGYNEQFF.

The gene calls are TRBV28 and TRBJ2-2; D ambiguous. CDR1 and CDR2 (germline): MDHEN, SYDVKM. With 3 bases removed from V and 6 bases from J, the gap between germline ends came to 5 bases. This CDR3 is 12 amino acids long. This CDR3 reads CASSFGAGELFF. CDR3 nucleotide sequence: TGTGCCAGCAGTTTCGGTGCCGGGGAGCTGTTTTTT.